This TCR beta chain was documented in a study of blood T cell repertoires in COVID-19. Study summary: PBMCs, B-cell-depleted T cells, or T cells provided the cDNA or gDNA that made up the material.

Sequenced by immunoSEQ multiplex PCR; TCRdb stores in-frame clones only, minus some. The sample lists about 89,000 clones; over 70% were seen once. CDR3 length equals 13 residues. Trimming stripped 5 bases from V and 5 bases from J, with 13 bases between. In germline, CDR1 is SGHTS, CDR2 YDEGEE. The sequencing sample was made of peripheral blood. The chain links TRBV5-8 to TRBJ1-1; the D gene is possibly TRBD1 (5 bases). The receptor's source is a woman aged 80 or over with acute or convalescent COVID-19. DNA for the CDR3: TGTGCCAGCAGAAGGCGGGGGGTAACTGAAGCTTTCTTT. Encoded protein: CASRRRGVTEAFF.